This TCR beta chain was profiled in a study of T cell responses to AZD1222 COVID-19 vaccine. Overall study findings and caveats: Only 6 or 7 people who got AZD1222 tested seropositive at baseline.

Generated by immunoSEQ multiplex PCR, the TCRdb table keeps only in-frame clones and is missing some. The sample lists about 150,000 clones; roughly 88% were seen once. Germline V gene lookup returns CDR1 MNHNY and CDR2 SVGAGI (reference sequence). Trimming stripped 4 bases from V and 6 bases from J, with 9 bases between. This CDR3 spans 12 amino acids. Worth noting for this clone: The antigen remains undetermined.

The specimen was peripheral blood, collected on day 0 of AZD1222 vaccination. This sequence originates from an adult in good health. This rearrangement joins TRBV6-6 to TRBJ1-1; no firm D call. The CDR3 DNA is TGTGCCAGCAGTTTAACCTTCTCTGAAGCTTTCTTT. This sequence encodes CASSLTFSEAFF.